This T cell receptor (beta chain) was captured in a study of CD8+CD57+ T cells in acquired aplastic anemia. Across the whole study: The study obtained an average of approximately 2.9 ug of DNA from sorted CD4+ and CD8+ cells.

Genomic DNA acted as the template from which TCR beta VDJ combination and CDR3 sequence profiling were carried out. TCRdb re-called the reads through MiXCR, storing one row per CDR3 protein. The data hold more than 150,000 distinct CDR3 sequences, with about 50% observed a single time. From germline, CDR1 is LNHDA and CDR2 SQIVND (reference sequence). The CDR3 consists of 16 residues. The V and J ends lost 5 bases and 0 bases respectively, with 17 bases between them. General study points: A set of around 30 CD8+ CDR3 sequences was shared between patients and controls, and these sequences appeared highly expressed in patients.

Patients chosen for sequencing had CD8+CD57+ cells that had expanded, as shown by flow cytometry. Patients uniformly had severe acquired aplastic anemia. Patients had not yet gotten any therapy when their blood was taken for sampling. This clonotype appeared once. Its antigen is still unknown. The chain recombines TRBV19 with TRBJ2-7; TRBD2 is a possible D gene (5 bases). The TCR originated in a human donor with aplastic anemia. The sequencing input was sorted CD4+, CD8+, or CD8+CD57+ T cells (not recorded which) from PBMCs. CDR3 nucleotide sequence: TGTGCCAGTAGTTCCCGAGGAGGAGCAAGCTCCTACGAGCAGTACTTC. Amino acid sequence: CASSSRGGASSYEQYF.